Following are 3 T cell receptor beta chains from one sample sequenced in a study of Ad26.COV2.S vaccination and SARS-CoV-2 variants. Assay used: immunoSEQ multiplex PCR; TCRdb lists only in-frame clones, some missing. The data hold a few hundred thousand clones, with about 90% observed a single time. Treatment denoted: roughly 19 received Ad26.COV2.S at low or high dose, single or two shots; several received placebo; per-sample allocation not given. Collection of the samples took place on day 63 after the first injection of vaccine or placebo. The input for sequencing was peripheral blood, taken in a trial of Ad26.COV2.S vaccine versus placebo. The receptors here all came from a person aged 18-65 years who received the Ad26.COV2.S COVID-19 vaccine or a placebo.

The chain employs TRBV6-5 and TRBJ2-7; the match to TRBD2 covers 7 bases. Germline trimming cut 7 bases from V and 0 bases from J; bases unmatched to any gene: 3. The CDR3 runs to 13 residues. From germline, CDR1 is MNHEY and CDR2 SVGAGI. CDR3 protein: CASNPGGSYEQYF. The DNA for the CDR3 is TGTGCCAGCAACCCGGGGGGCTCCTACGAGCAGTACTTC.

CDR3 coding DNA: TGCAGCGTTGGACAGACCGCCTACGAGCAGTACTTC. Protein: CSVGQTAYEQYF. The gene calls are TRBV29-1 and TRBJ2-7; weak D call: TRBD1 (5 bases). Trimming pared 4 bases from V and 2 bases from J, leaving 9 bases between. The CDR3 extends over 12 amino acids. The germline V gene encodes CDR1 SQVTM and CDR2 ANQGSEA.

CDR3 bases: TGCGCCAGCAGGGTTGGTTCCTCCGACAGGAGCCAAGAGACCCAGTACTTC. Protein product: CASRVGSSDRSQETQYF. The chain joins TRBV5-1 to TRBJ2-5, with a weak D call TRBD1 (6 bases). Germline V lookup: CDR1 SGHRS, CDR2 YFSETQ. The CDR3 is 17 amino acids. Trimming left V 5 bases short and J 1 base short, with 21 bases between.